This TCR beta chain was documented in a study of CXCR3-negative and CXCR3-positive naive CD8 T cells. Study-level results: TCR strength was inferred from TRB CDR3 properties, while surface CD5 was comparable between naive subsets.

The CDR3 is 17 residues long. Germline lookup yields CDR1 DFQATT and CDR2 SNEGSKA (reference sequence). Comments on this clonotype: Its cognate antigen is unknown.

The TRB libraries of cDNA were built by UMI-labeled 5' RACE. Following a re-call of the 5' RACE reads, TCRdb has one entry per CDR3 protein and lacks DNA. With about 28,000 distinct CDR3 sequences in the sample, the ten largest clones hold roughly a tenth. This TCR was recovered from a human donor in good health. Some clones in this sample may be carry-over from other donors' samples. The specimen sequenced was memory CD8+ T cells from blood. The chain carries TRBV20-1 and TRBJ2-4. This chain's CDR3 is CSARGYDIASFKNIQYF.